This entry lists 15 T cell receptor beta chains sequenced from one sample in a study of blood T cell repertoires in COVID-19. The repertoire was sequenced with immunoSEQ multiplex PCR; TCRdb's copy has only in-frame clones and lacks some. The data contain a few hundred thousand clones, roughly 90% of them singletons. Source material: peripheral blood. The receptors were sampled from a woman aged 25 to 39 with COVID-19, enrolled during active disease.

The gene calls are TRBV5-5 and TRBJ1-5; D remains ambiguous. Trimming removed 0 bases at V and 5 bases at J, with 18 bases between. The CDR3 is 17 amino acids. Germline V gene data show CDR1 as SGHKS and CDR2 as YYEKEE (reference sequence). The CDR3 spells CASSLEAAALLYQPQHF. As DNA, the CDR3 is TGTGCCAGCAGCTTGGAGGCGGCGGCTCTTCTTTATCAGCCCCAGCATTTT.

Note on this clone: Other DNA sequences of this sample code for an identical CDR3. The genes are TRBV5-1 and TRBJ1-1; D is perhaps TRBD1 (5 bases). CDR1 and CDR2 from the germline V gene are SGHRS and YFSETQ. Deletions cut 4 bases from V and 3 bases from J, with 7 bases between. The CDR3 runs to 12 residues. The CDR3 DNA follows: TGCGCCAGCAGCCTAGGGGACACTGAAGCTTTCTTT. Translated, it gives CASSLGDTEAFF.

The chain has TRBV6-5 and TRBJ2-1, with TRBD2 matching 13 bases. The ends lost 4 bases at V and 8 bases at J; junction bases unmatched: 8. Germline V gene lookup returns CDR1 MNHEY and CDR2 SVGAGI. There are 16 residues in the CDR3. CDR3 sequence: CASSLVGLAGYDEQFF. The CDR3 nucleotides are TGTGCCAGCAGTTTAGTGGGACTAGCGGGATACGATGAGCAGTTCTTC.

This chain joins TRBV19 and TRBJ1-4; D is unresolved. Germline V CDR1 and CDR2: LNHDA, SQIVND (reference sequence). The CDR3 sequence is 15 residues long. The V end was cut by 5 bases, the J end by 5 bases, with 15 bases between. This CDR3 reads CASSPPVGGNEKLFF. The CDR3 bases are TGTGCCAGTAGTCCCCCGGTTGGAGGAAATGAAAAACTGTTTTTT.

The chain employs TRBV5-4 and TRBJ1-2, with D possibly TRBD1 on 5 matching bases. CDR1 and CDR2 from the germline V gene are SGHNT and YYREEE (reference sequence). CDR3 length equals 15 residues. Trimming took off 2 bases at V and 7 bases at J, with 18 bases between the two ends. The CDR3 here is CASSLGAAVLGGYTF. The CDR3 DNA reads TGTGCCAGCAGCTTAGGGGCGGCGGTACTGGGTGGCTACACCTTC.

The gene calls are TRBV5-4 and TRBJ2-7; tentatively, D is TRBD1 (6 bases). Trimming cost V 1 base and J 5 bases, with 10 bases left between them. This CDR3 is 13 amino acids long. From germline, CDR1 is SGHNT and CDR2 YYREEE (reference sequence). CDR3 DNA sequence: TGTGCCAGCAGCTTGCACAGGGAGCACGAGCAGTACTTC. It translates to CASSLHREHEQYF.

Remarks on this clone: The same CDR3 also results from other DNA sequences found in this sample. The rearrangement links TRBV5-4 to TRBJ2-3, with D tentatively TRBD2 (6 bases). Germline-derived CDR1 and CDR2 are SGHNT and YYREEE (reference sequence). This CDR3 is 14 amino acids long. Trimming took 4 bases from V and 0 from J, leaving 9 bases between them. CDR3 DNA sequence: TGTGCCAGCAGCCCGGGACTTAGCACAGATACGCAGTATTTT. It encodes CASSPGLSTDTQYF.

In nucleotides, the CDR3 is TGTGCCAGCAGTGGGGACTCCACAGATACGCAGTATTTT. It translates to CASSGDSTDTQYF. The chain has TRBV2 and TRBJ2-3, with TRBD2 as a possible D gene (6 bases). In germline, CDR1 is SNHLY, CDR2 FYNNEI. The CDR3 runs 13 residues. V was clipped by 4 bases and J by 2 bases, with 7 bases between them.

This clone was seen repeatedly, ten times or more. The DNA of the CDR3 is TGTGCCAGCAGCGCTCGCGCGGACAGCTCCTACAATGAGCAGTTCTTC. As protein: CASSARADSSYNEQFF. The chain is built from TRBV11-2 and TRBJ2-1; possible D gene TRBD1, 6 bases. The germline V gene encodes CDR1 SGHAT and CDR2 FQNNGV. The CDR3 spans 16 residues. V was trimmed by 5 bases and J by 0 bases, leaving 14 bases between them.

The V gene is TRBV2, the J gene TRBJ1-1; no reliable D call. Germline V gene sequence: CDR1 SNHLY, CDR2 FYNNEI. There are 13 residues in the CDR3. Trimming removed 10 bases at V and 1 base at J, with 13 bases between. CDR3 bases: TGTGCCAACTCCCGGGAAACGAACACTGAAGCTTTCTTT. As protein: CANSRETNTEAFF.

This clone occurred once. This chain connects TRBV6-5 to TRBJ2-1; TRBD2 aligns across 11 bases. Germline V CDR1 and CDR2: MNHEY, SVGAGI. The CDR3 totals 15 residues. V lost 8 bases and J lost 2; bases outside the gene matches: 5. The CDR3 coding sequence is TGTGCCAGCCGCGGACTAGCGGGCCCCTACAATGAGCAGTTCTTC. Translation: CASRGLAGPYNEQFF.

V and J are TRBV27 and TRBJ1-4; D may be TRBD1 (6 bases). Germline assignment: CDR1 MNHEY and CDR2 SMNVEV (reference sequence). V shed 5 bases and J shed 8 bases, with 18 bases lying between them. CDR3 length: 15 residues. The CDR3 DNA is TGTGCCAGCAGTCCCTTACAGGGAAACTTCGAAAAACTGTTTTTT. Encoded protein: CASSPLQGNFEKLFF.

This clone was observed a single time. The chain employs TRBV5-6 and TRBJ2-1; 12 bases fit TRBD2. The length of the CDR3 is 15 residues. Germline values: CDR1 SGHDT, CDR2 YYEEEE. With V trimmed by 3 bases and J by 4 bases, 2 bases remained unmatched. The CDR3 coding sequence is TGTGCCAGCAGCTCGACTAGCGGGGGATACAATGAGCAGTTCTTC. This translates into CASSSTSGGYNEQFF.

V gene TRBV11-2 combines with J gene TRBJ1-1, with 12 positions matching TRBD1. The CDR3 consists of 17 residues. Germline-derived CDR1 and CDR2 are SGHAT and FQNNGV. V shed 5 bases and J 4 bases; nucleotides not matched to a gene: 11. The CDR3 region has the DNA TGTGCCAGCAGCGTTAGTGGGACAGGGGGCCGGGTCACTGAAGCTTTCTTT. Translation gives CASSVSGTGGRVTEAFF.

This clone was seen only a few times. The chain is built from TRBV15 and TRBJ2-7; D unclear. This CDR3 comprises 14 residues. Trimming pared 0 bases from V and 6 bases from J, leaving 12 bases between. Germline loops: CDR1 LNHNV, CDR2 YYDKDF (reference sequence). CDR3 nucleotide sequence: TGTGCCACCAGCAGAGATCGCGAGTCAGGCGAGCAGTACTTC. This encodes CATSRDRESGEQYF.